This record concerns one T cell receptor beta chain sequence. Its antigen is currently unknown. TCRdb keeps only in-frame clones here, not all; method: immunoSEQ multiplex PCR. This sample yields 200,000 to 250,000 clones, of which 60% to 75% are seen a single time; 15% belongs to the top ten. From germline, CDR1 is SGHTA and CDR2 FQGTGA. Trimming cost V 3 bases and J 3 bases, with 15 bases left between them. The CDR3 is 16 amino acids. This sample is part of a study of cytotoxic CD8 clonotypes in ibrutinib-treated CLL. Study at large: Specimens for response were gathered following a median about a year of therapy, spanning 6 to 36.

Whole-study findings and limits: Stable or contracted on treatment, public clonotypes were also uncommon.

This chain joins TRBV7-3 and TRBJ2-1, with D tentatively TRBD2 (6 bases). Sequencing was performed on PBMCs, taken after 24 months of ibrutinib treatment. The TCR was taken from a human donor with chronic lymphocytic leukemia. This CDR3 reads CASSLVQRVDYNEQFF. The CDR3 nucleotides are TGTGCCAGCAGCTTGGTCCAGCGGGTGGACTACAATGAGCAGTTCTTC.